This entry lists 10 T cell receptor beta chains sequenced from one sample in a study of sequential checkpoint blockade in melanoma. The assay was immunoSEQ multiplex PCR, and TCRdb's table has in-frame clones only and misses some. Of some 2,400 clones in the sample, roughly 28% were seen once. Documented treatment: randomized to nivolumab then ipilimumab (arm A) or the reverse (arm B). The specimen was tumor tissue (inferred from file names), collected from a patient given nivolumab and ipilimumab in sequence. The receptors come from a human donor with melanoma.

This rearrangement joins TRBV19 to TRBJ2-5, with D perhaps matching TRBD1 (6 bases). The CDR3 runs 14 residues. Germline V gene data show CDR1 as LNHDA and CDR2 as SQIVND (reference sequence). V lost 3 bases, J lost 4 bases, and 12 bases lay in between. The CDR3 region is CASSIQGLSETQYF. CDR3 bases: TGTGCCAGTAGTATCCAGGGGCTTTCAGAGACCCAGTACTTC.

V and J are TRBV18 and TRBJ1-5, with 7 bases fitting TRBD1. CDR3 length equals 14 residues. V was pared by 3 bases and J by 2 bases, with 1 base of the junction left unmatched. Germline V gene data show CDR1 as KGHSH and CDR2 as LQKENI. The CDR3 bases are TGTGCCAGCTCACCCACAGGGGGCAATCAGCCCCAGCATTTT. Its translation is CASSPTGGNQPQHF.

This clone was detected a few times. The V call is TRBV7-6, the J call TRBJ1-2; D is unclear. Per germline, CDR1 SGHVS and CDR2 FNYEAQ. This CDR3 comprises 14 residues. V gave up 2 bases and J gave up 4 bases, with 11 bases separating them. In nucleotides, the CDR3 is TGTGCCAGCAGCTTAAGGACGGGAGTCTATGGCTACACCTTC. Translated: CASSLRTGVYGYTF.

The V and J genes are TRBV18 and TRBJ1-6, with 8 positions matching TRBD1. The J segment lost 10 bases and the V segment lost 3 bases, leaving 17 bases of the junction unmatched. The CDR3 runs to 18 residues. The germline CDR1 and CDR2 sequences are KGHSH and LQKENI. The CDR3 nucleotides read TGTGCCAGCTCACCCAGCGTAGTTGGTGGACAGGGAGGATCACCCCTCCACTTT. Protein: CASSPSVVGGQGGSPLHF.

The rearrangement uses TRBV14 and TRBJ2-3, with unresolved D. The CDR3 sequence is 13 residues long. The V and J ends lost 4 bases and 0 bases respectively, with 5 bases between them. The germline CDR1 and CDR2 sequences are SGHDN and FVKESK. The CDR3 loop is CASSPLSTDTQYF. The CDR3 nucleotides read TGTGCCAGCAGCCCGCTGAGCACAGATACGCAGTATTTT.

The chain is built from TRBV6-8 and TRBJ2-6; tentatively, D is TRBD1 (5 bases). Looked up from germline, CDR1 is MNHGY and CDR2 is SAAAGT. Deletions cut 2 bases from V and 0 bases from J, with 14 bases between. CDR3 length: 18 residues. CDR3 bases: TGTGCCAGCAGTTACAGTCGGCACAGGAGCTCTGGGGCCAACGTCCTGACTTTC. It specifies CASSYSRHRSSGANVLTF.

The rearrangement joins TRBV30 to TRBJ1-2; maybe TRBD1 (6 bases). The CDR3 consists of 15 residues. The V and J ends lost 3 bases and 5 bases respectively, with 19 bases between them. CDR1 and CDR2 from the germline V gene are GTSNPN and SVGIG (reference sequence). CDR3 bases: TGTGCCTGGAGCCAAGGACAGCAGTCTGGGTATGGCTACACCTTC. Translation: CAWSQGQQSGYGYTF.

The CDR3 region has the DNA TGCGCCAGCAGCCCCCGGCTGGGACAGGGGCAAGAGACCCAGTACTTC. It yields the protein CASSPRLGQGQETQYF. V and J are TRBV1 and TRBJ2-5; the table's D call TRBD1 went unverified against the DNA. TRBV1 is recorded as a pseudogene. There are 16 residues in the CDR3.

J is TRBJ2-7 and V is TRBV19; D is unclear. Between the trimmed V and J ends, which lost 5 bases and 6 bases, there was a span of 17 bases. Per germline, CDR1 LNHDA and CDR2 SQIVND (reference sequence). The CDR3 totals 14 residues. The CDR3 sequence: CASSSQVDSGEQYF. The CDR3 coding sequence is TGTGCCAGTAGTTCCCAAGTTGATTCGGGCGAGCAGTACTTC. The variable domain in full, completed from reference TRBV19 and TRBJ2-7, reads DGGITQSPKYLFRKEGQNVTLSCEQNLNHDAMYWYRQDPGQGLRLIYYSQIVNDFQKGDIAEGYSVSREKKESFPLTVTSAQKNPTAFYLCASSSQVDSGEQYFGPGTRLTVT.

This clone was observed a handful of times. The chain couples TRBV7-6 to TRBJ2-2; TRBD2 matches at 8 bases. The V segment lost 5 bases and the J segment 7 bases; nucleotides outside the gene matches: 6. Germline lookup yields CDR1 SGHVS and CDR2 FNYEAQ. The CDR3 consists of 14 residues. The CDR3 bases are TGTGCCAGCAGCCCGGGGGGGCAGGGCGGGGAGCTGTTTTTT. Its protein product is CASSPGGQGGELFF.